This is a list of T cell receptor beta chains from one sample in a study of cytomegalovirus exposure and HLA in healthy donors. Sequenced by immunoSEQ multiplex PCR; TCRdb stores in-frame clones only, minus some. The table lists about 130,000 clones, 75% to 85% of them singletons. The sample comprised PBMCs. The receptors were sampled from a man in his forties in good health and CMV-seronegative. Both conserved end residues are part of each CDR3. A D gene is named only where the DNA matches it firmly. Size is omitted from some rows. Given values are once, few, many or a class for expanded clones.

TRBD1 TRBJ2-1 once TRBV15 CATSRDWVGQGSYDEQFF TGTGCCACCAGCAGAGATTGGGTAGGACAGGGGTCTTACGATGAGCAGTTCTTC
TRBD1 TRBJ1-1 once TRBV9 CASSPGVDRRDEAFF TGTGCCAGCAGCCCCGGGGTGGACAGGAGAGATGAAGCTTTCTTT
- TRBJ2-6 - TRBV19 CASSTPYLGANVLTF TGTGCCAGTAGTACCCCTTATCTGGGGGCCAACGTCCTGACTTTC
- TRBJ2-7 - TRBV7-3 CASSLRGRDEQYF TGTGCCAGCAGTTTAAGGGGCAGGGACGAGCAGTACTTC
TRBD1 TRBJ2-6 few TRBV18 CASSPWTGTGANVLTF TGTGCCAGCTCACCTTGGACAGGGACCGGGGCCAACGTCCTGACTTTC
TRBD2 TRBJ2-3 - TRBV19 CASSRQTSSDTQYF TGTGCCAGTAGTAGGCAGACTAGCTCAGATACGCAGTATTTT
- TRBJ1-5 - TRBV10-3 CATSGQQQQPQHF TGTGCCACCTCGGGACAACAGCAACAGCCCCAGCATTTT
- TRBJ2-3 - TRBV7-2 CASSLRRGYTDTQYF TGTGCCAGCAGCTTACGTCGGGGATACACAGATACGCAGTATTTT
- TRBJ2-5 - TRBV9 CASPGGQETQYF TGTGCCAGCCCCGGGGGCCAAGAGACCCAGTACTTC
- TRBJ1-2 once TRBV27 CASSQGGQHYGYTF TGTGCCAGCAGCCAGGGTGGGCAGCACTATGGCTACACCTTC
TRBD1 TRBJ2-7 - TRBV15 CATSTGGQGTYEQYF TGTGCCACCAGCACAGGGGGACAGGGCACCTACGAGCAGTACTTC
TRBD1 TRBJ2-7 - TRBV5-1 CASRQDRNYEQYF TGCGCCAGCAGACAGGACAGGAACTACGAGCAGTACTTC
- TRBJ1-2 - TRBV21-1 CASSKKWWQRVRGYTF TGTGCCAGCAGCAAGAAATGGTGGCAGCGGGTCCGGGGCTACACCTTC
TRBD2 TRBJ2-3 few TRBV6-6 CASSYIAGGRTDTQYF TGTGCCAGCAGTTACATAGCGGGGGGGCGCACAGATACGCAGTATTTT
- TRBJ2-6 - TRBV4-3 CASSLRGGSGANVLTF TGCGCCAGCAGCCTCAGGGGTGGTTCTGGGGCCAACGTCCTGACTTTC
- TRBJ2-1 - TRBV19 CASSSRDWDNEQFF TGTGCCAGTAGTAGCCGGGACTGGGACAATGAGCAGTTCTTC
- TRBJ1-6 - TRBV5-6 CASSFWGDNSPLHF TGTGCCAGCTCCTTTTGGGGGGATAATTCACCCCTCCACTTT
TRBD2 TRBJ2-2 - TRBV5-4 CASSLAGRGRNTGELFF TGTGCCAGCAGCTTGGCGGGGAGGGGCCGGAACACCGGGGAGCTGTTTTTT
- TRBJ2-3 - TRBV6-6 CASSLQTDTQYF TGTGCCAGCAGTCTTCAGACAGATACGCAGTATTTT
- TRBJ2-1 - TRBV27 CASSSIAGMTYNEQFF TGTGCCAGCAGTTCCATCGCAGGGATGACCTACAATGAGCAGTTCTTC
TRBD2 TRBJ2-7 - TRBV10-3 CAISESKYSGGASYEQYF TGTGCCATCAGTGAGTCGAAATATAGCGGGGGGGCCTCCTACGAGCAGTACTTC
- TRBJ1-5 - TRBV2 CASSVSPLRDQPQHF TGTGCCAGCAGTGTATCCCCCCTGAGGGATCAGCCCCAGCATTTT
TRBD2 TRBJ2-7 - TRBV28 CASSRHPGTSGGAGYEQYF TGTGCCAGCAGTAGACACCCCGGGACTAGCGGGGGGGCCGGCTACGAGCAGTACTTC
- TRBJ1-2 - TRBV5-1 CASSLQGQIGYGYTF TGCGCCAGCAGCTTACAGGGTCAGATCGGCTATGGCTACACCTTC
- TRBJ2-6 - TRBV5-1 CASSLESGGANGLTF TGCGCCAGCAGCTTGGAAAGTGGGGGGGCCAACGGCCTGACTTTC
- TRBJ1-5 - TRBV6-5 CASSYSLPGNQPQHF TGTGCCAGCAGTTACTCACTCCCGGGGAATCAGCCCCAGCATTTT
TRBD1 TRBJ2-7 - TRBV20-1 CSAYDRDEQYF TGCAGTGCTTACGACAGGGACGAGCAGTACTTC
TRBD1 TRBJ1-2 - TRBV6-1 CASSGTGANYGYTF TGTGCCAGCAGTGGGACAGGAGCTAACTATGGCTACACCTTC
TRBD1 TRBJ1-1 - TRBV28 CASSGTGINTEAFF TGTGCCAGCAGTGGGACAGGGATTAACACTGAAGCTTTCTTT
TRBD1 TRBJ1-4 - TRBV6-5 CASSYSRGQVGEKLFF TGTGCCAGCAGTTACTCCCGGGGACAGGTTGGGGAAAAACTGTTTTTT
- TRBJ2-4 - TRBV11-2 CASSSRLAKNIQYF TGTGCCAGCAGCTCCAGACTAGCCAAAAACATTCAGTACTTC
- TRBJ2-4 - TRBV10-3 CAISESIWGGTKNIQYF TGTGCCATCAGTGAGTCGATCTGGGGGGGCACCAAAAACATTCAGTACTTC
- TRBJ1-5 - TRBV11-2 CASSPVPWGGGNQPQHF TGTGCCAGCAGCCCCGTGCCATGGGGGGGAGGCAATCAGCCCCAGCATTTT
TRBD2 TRBJ2-7 - TRBV7-9 CASRFSGVTEQYF TGTGCCAGCAGGTTCAGCGGGGTGACCGAGCAGTACTTC
TRBD1 TRBJ2-2 few TRBV5-1 CASSSRDRNTGELFF TGCGCCAGCAGCTCCCGGGACAGGAACACCGGGGAGCTGTTTTTT
- TRBJ1-2 - TRBV4-1 CASSPQTGYGYTF TGCGCCAGCAGCCCCCAGACAGGCTATGGCTACACCTTC
TRBD1 TRBJ2-3 - TRBV7-9 CSSSSTVSGTGGYTQYF TGTTCCAGCAGCTCGACCGTCTCCGGGACAGGCGGCTATACGCAGTATTTT
- TRBJ1-1 few TRBV19 CASIALLKVGTEAFF TGTGCCAGTATTGCCCTCCTGAAAGTCGGCACTGAAGCTTTCTTT
- TRBJ1-4 - TRBV29-1 CSARFSTNEKLFF TGCAGCGCCCGTTTCTCAACTAATGAAAAACTGTTTTTT
- TRBJ2-3 - TRBV5-1 CASSGPSGVGTDTQYF TGCGCCAGCAGCGGACCGTCGGGGGTCGGGACAGATACGCAGTATTTT
TRBD1 TRBJ2-7 - TRBV6-1 CASSEALLYTGGWYEQYF TGTGCCAGCAGTGAAGCCCTCCTCTACACAGGGGGCTGGTACGAGCAGTACTTC
TRBD2 TRBJ2-5 - TRBV5-8 CASSFEGGFGETQYF TGTGCCAGCAGCTTTGAGGGAGGGTTTGGTGAGACCCAGTACTTC
TRBD1 TRBJ1-1 - TRBV6-5 CASSRTGMNTEAFF TGTGCCAGCAGCAGGACAGGAATGAACACTGAAGCTTTCTTT
- TRBJ2-7 - TRBV30 CAWSGLELYEQYF TGTGCCTGGAGCGGTCTTGAACTCTACGAGCAGTACTTC
- TRBJ2-3 few TRBV2 CASSDALLRDTQYF TGTGCCAGCAGTGACGCCCTCCTTCGGGATACGCAGTATTTT
- TRBJ1-1 - TRBV7-9 CASSPSGTFRFEAFF TGTGCCAGCAGCCCTAGCGGGACTTTTCGGTTCGAAGCTTTCTTT
TRBD1 TRBJ2-1 - TRBV9 CASSSTDRGRSEQFF TGTGCCAGCAGCTCTACGGACAGGGGGCGATCTGAGCAGTTCTTC
- TRBJ1-1 - TRBV27 CASSLHPRTEAFF TGTGCCAGCAGTTTACACCCCAGGACTGAAGCTTTCTTT
TRBD1 TRBJ1-2 - TRBV2 CASRTRDRYYGYTF TGTGCCAGCAGGACCCGGGACAGATACTATGGCTACACCTTC
TRBD2 TRBJ2-3 - TRBV27 CASSLIPLAGVIDTQYF TGTGCCAGCAGTCTCATCCCTCTAGCGGGGGTAATAGATACGCAGTATTTT
TRBD1 TRBJ2-1 - TRBV18 CASSTTTGPNYNEQFF TGTGCCAGCTCAACAACGACAGGGCCGAACTACAATGAGCAGTTCTTC
TRBD2 TRBJ2-7 - TRBV28 CASTRDGREQYF TGTGCCAGCACCCGGGACGGGAGGGAGCAGTACTTC
TRBD1 TRBJ2-7 - TRBV19 CASGQGGTYEQYF TGTGCCAGTGGACAGGGGGGAACCTACGAGCAGTACTTC
TRBD1 TRBJ1-2 few TRBV2 CASKASTGTGYYGYTF TGTGCCAGCAAAGCTTCCACCGGGACAGGATACTATGGCTACACCTTC
- TRBJ1-1 few TRBV5-1 CASSLTGLNTEAFF TGCGCCAGCAGCTTAACAGGGCTGAACACTGAAGCTTTCTTT
- TRBJ2-1 once TRBV14 CASSQDLLTDDEQFF TGTGCCAGCAGCCAAGATCTTCTGACAGATGATGAGCAGTTCTTC
- TRBJ2-5 - TRBV5-6 CASCRTVQETQYF TGTGCCAGTTGCCGGACAGTCCAAGAGACCCAGTACTTC
- TRBJ1-5 - TRBV6-5 CASSYAGPNQPQHF TGTGCCAGCAGTTACGCGGGTCCGAATCAGCCCCAGCATTTT
- TRBJ1-2 once TRBV5-1 CASRRDSGTGGGYTF TGCGCCAGCAGAAGAGACAGTGGGACGGGGGGAGGCTACACCTTC